This T cell receptor beta chain was sequenced during a study of T cells in localized non-small cell lung cancer. Generated by immunoSEQ multiplex PCR, the TCRdb table keeps only in-frame clones and is missing some. Of a few thousand clones listed, 20% to 30% are singletons. Findings and limits, study-wide: Higher adjacent-lung clonality was associated with shorter survival.

A word on this clone: Its target is unknown.

With 4 bases removed from V and 6 bases from J, the gap between germline ends came to 15 bases. CDR3 length: 14 residues. CDR1 and CDR2 (germline): SGHRS, YFSETQ. The sample was lung tumor tissue, taken before any cancer treatment. The sequence was collected from a woman aged 40 to 75 with stage I squamous cell lung carcinoma. The chain employs TRBV5-1 and TRBJ2-3, with D perhaps matching TRBD1 or TRBD2 (6 bases each). The CDR3 coding sequence is TGCGCCAGCAGCGGGTCTGGGGGGCTGGATACGCAGTATTTT. Translating gives CASSGSGGLDTQYF.